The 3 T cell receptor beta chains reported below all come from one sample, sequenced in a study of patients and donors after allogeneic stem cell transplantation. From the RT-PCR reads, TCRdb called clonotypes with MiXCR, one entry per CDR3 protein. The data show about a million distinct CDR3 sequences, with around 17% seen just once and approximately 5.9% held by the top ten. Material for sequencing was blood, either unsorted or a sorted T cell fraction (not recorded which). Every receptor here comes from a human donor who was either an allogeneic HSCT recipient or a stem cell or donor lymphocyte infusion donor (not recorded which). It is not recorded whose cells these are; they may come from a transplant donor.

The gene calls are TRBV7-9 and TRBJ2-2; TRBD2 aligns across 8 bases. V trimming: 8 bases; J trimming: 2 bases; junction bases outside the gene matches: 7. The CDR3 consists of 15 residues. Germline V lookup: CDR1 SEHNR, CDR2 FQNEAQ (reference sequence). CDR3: CASGPTSVNTGELFF. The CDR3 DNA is TGTGCCAGCGGTCCGACTAGCGTTAACACCGGGGAGCTGTTTTTT. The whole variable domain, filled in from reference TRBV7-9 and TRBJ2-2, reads DTGVSQNPRHKITKRGQNVTFRCDPISEHNRLYWYRQTLGQGPEFLTYFQNEAQLEKSRLLSDRFSAERPKGSFSTLEIQRTEQGDSAMYLCASGPTSVNTGELFFGEGSRLTVL.

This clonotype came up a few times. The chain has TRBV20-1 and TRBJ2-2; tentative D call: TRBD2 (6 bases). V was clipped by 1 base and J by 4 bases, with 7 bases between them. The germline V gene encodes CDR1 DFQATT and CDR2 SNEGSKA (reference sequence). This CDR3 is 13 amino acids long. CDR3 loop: CSARGSGTGELFF. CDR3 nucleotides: TGCAGTGCTAGAGGTAGCGGCACCGGGGAGCTGTTTTTT.

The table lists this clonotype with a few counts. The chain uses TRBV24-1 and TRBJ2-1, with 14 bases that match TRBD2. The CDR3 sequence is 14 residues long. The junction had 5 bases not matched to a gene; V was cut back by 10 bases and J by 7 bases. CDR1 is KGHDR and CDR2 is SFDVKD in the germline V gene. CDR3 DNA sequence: TGTGCCACAAAGACTAGCGGGGGGGATAATGAGCAGTTCTTC. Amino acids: CATKTSGGDNEQFF.